Presented here are 20 T cell receptor beta chains from one specimen sequenced in a study of shared clonotypes between healthy human individuals (dated by TCRdb to about 2020). Libraries were constructed by the immunoSEQ multiplex PCR assay. TCRdb obtained this table from immuneACCESS and retained in-frame rearrangements with V and J assigned. These tables miss some clones; where compared with another copy, unresolved V genes account for less than half of the shortfall, and the remainder is unexplained. For this sample the table gives roughly 1.4 million clones, of which approximately 98.5% were detected only once. The top ten clonotypes cover roughly 0.36% of the sample. What was sequenced was naive CD4+ T cells sorted from blood. The label giving this sample's cell subset or site can be read as: CD45RA+ positively selected. The source of these receptors is a man younger than 40 in good health.

V usage is TRBV7-8 and J usage is TRBJ2-1; D not resolved. This CDR3 has 14 amino acids. Trimming left V 5 bases short and J 9 bases short, with 17 bases between. Germline values: CDR1 SGHVS, CDR2 FQNEAQ. The DNA of the CDR3 is TGTGCCAGCAGCGTGGATGGGGTACGGAGTGAGCAGTTCTTC. This codes for CASSVDGVRSEQFF.

This chain links TRBV7-2 with TRBJ2-7; 7 bases fit TRBD1. After removal of 4 bases from V and 5 bases from J, the junction contained 8 bases not matched to a gene. The germline V gene encodes CDR1 SGHTA and CDR2 FQGNSA. There are 14 residues in the CDR3. CDR3: CASSSSLGTDEQYF. The CDR3 region has the DNA TGTGCCAGCAGCTCCTCTTTAGGGACAGACGAGCAGTACTTC.

The genes are TRBV18 and TRBJ2-1; D is undetermined. Germline V gene sequence: CDR1 KGHSH, CDR2 LQKENI. This CDR3 has 14 amino acids. The germline V and J ends were trimmed by 3 bases and 14 bases, with 20 bases remaining between them. The CDR3 is CASSPAGPSGSKFF. CDR3 nucleotides: TGTGCCAGCTCACCGGCAGGTCCCTCCGGGTCAAAGTTCTTC.

This rearrangement joins TRBV9 to TRBJ2-3; D not certain. CDR3 length: 13 amino acids. The germline CDR1 and CDR2 sequences are SGDLS and YYNGEE. V lost 4 bases, J lost 2 bases, and 8 bases lay in between. The chain's CDR3 is CASSSQTTDTQYF. The CDR3 DNA reads as TGTGCCAGCAGCAGTCAGACCACAGATACGCAGTATTTT.

The V and J genes are TRBV30 and TRBJ2-7; D gene unclear. Germline CDR1 reads GTSNPN; CDR2 reads SVGIG (reference sequence). CDR3 length: 11 amino acids. V lost 4 bases to trimming and J lost 3 bases, with 7 bases between them. CDR3 sequence: CAWTTGYEQYF. The CDR3 DNA reads TGTGCCTGGACAACTGGCTACGAGCAGTACTTC.

A single count supports this clone. The CDR3 sequence is CASQMSGLGETQYF. The DNA of the CDR3 is TGTGCCAGCCAAATGTCGGGTCTAGGGGAGACCCAGTACTTC. This chain links TRBV27 with TRBJ2-5; D gene ambiguous. The CDR3 contains 14 residues. Looked up from germline, CDR1 is MNHEY and CDR2 is SMNVEV (reference sequence). Trimming removed 8 bases from V and 5 bases from J, with 18 bases in between.

This rearrangement joins TRBV9 to TRBJ2-1; 12 bases line up with TRBD2. V dropped 4 bases and J dropped 9; count of bases not matched to a gene: 14. CDR1 SGDLS and CDR2 YYNGEE come from the germline V gene. The CDR3 runs 17 residues. The CDR3 sequence: CASSPWGLAGHTREQFF. The DNA for the CDR3 is TGTGCCAGCAGCCCCTGGGGACTAGCGGGTCATACCCGTGAGCAGTTCTTC.

The rearrangement links TRBV18 to TRBJ1-2, with 7 bases that match TRBD1. The CDR3 has 15 residues. After removal of 4 bases from V and 8 bases from J, the junction contained 13 bases not matched to a gene. Germline-derived CDR1 and CDR2 are KGHSH and LQKENI. The CDR3 sequence is CASSRDRVVANGYTF. The CDR3 DNA reads as TGTGCCAGCTCACGCGACAGGGTAGTGGCCAACGGCTACACCTTC.

Of note for this clone: Other DNA sequences of this sample code for an identical CDR3. The chain has TRBV9 and TRBJ2-1, with D perhaps being TRBD1 or TRBD2 (5 bases each). Trimming removed 3 bases at V and 0 bases at J, with 7 bases between. This CDR3 comprises 14 residues. Germline CDR1 is SGDLS and CDR2 is YYNGEE. The CDR3: CASSGGSSYNEQFF. The CDR3 nucleotides are TGTGCCAGCAGCGGGGGGAGCTCCTACAATGAGCAGTTCTTC. Drawing the rest from reference TRBV9 and TRBJ2-1, the complete variable domain is DSGVTQTPKHLITATGQRVTLRCSPRSGDLSVYWYQQSLDQGLQFLIQYYNGEERAKGNILERFSAQQFPDLHSELNLSSLELGDSALYFCASSGGSSYNEQFFGPGTRLTVL.

The J gene is TRBJ2-3, the V gene TRBV19; no clear D. Deletions cut 3 bases from V and 2 bases from J, with 12 bases between. CDR3 size: 15 residues. The germline V gene encodes CDR1 LNHDA and CDR2 SQIVND (reference sequence). The DNA of the CDR3 is TGTGCCAGTAGTATTTTGGGCGCCTTCACAGATACGCAGTATTTT. Translation gives CASSILGAFTDTQYF. Supplemented by reference TRBV19 and TRBJ2-3, the full variable domain reads DGGITQSPKYLFRKEGQNVTLSCEQNLNHDAMYWYRQDPGQGLRLIYYSQIVNDFQKGDIAEGYSVSREKKESFPLTVTSAQKNPTAFYLCASSILGAFTDTQYFGPGTRLTVL.

The chain links TRBV6-5 to TRBJ2-1; possible D gene TRBD1, 6 bases. V was cut by 5 bases and J by 5 bases, with 16 bases left in between. CDR1 is MNHEY and CDR2 is SVGAGI in the germline V gene. The CDR3 contains 15 residues. The DNA for the CDR3 is TGTGCCAGCAGTCCTCTCGGACAGACAAACAATGAGCAGTTCTTC. It translates to CASSPLGQTNNEQFF.

The genes are TRBV19 and TRBJ1-4; D gene unclear. This CDR3 has 11 amino acids. Germline CDR1 and CDR2: LNHDA and SQIVND (reference sequence). Trimming cost V 6 bases and J 6 bases, with 5 bases left between them. CDR3 amino acids: CASSSDEKLFF. The DNA for the CDR3 is TGTGCCAGTAGCTCAGATGAAAAACTGTTTTTT.

This clone is a singleton in its sample. This rearrangement joins TRBV10-3 to TRBJ1-5; D uncertain. The V gene lost 7 bases and the J gene lost 0 bases, with 13 bases spanning the gap. The CDR3 is 15 amino acids. The germline CDR1 and CDR2 sequences are ENHRY and SYGVKD. The CDR3 sequence: CAIKAAGYSNQPQHF. CDR3 nucleotides: TGTGCCATCAAAGCTGCAGGTTATAGCAATCAGCCCCAGCATTTT.

V is TRBV21-1 and J is TRBJ1-5; the table gives TRBD1 as D, unverified against the DNA. TRBV21-1 is a known pseudogene. This CDR3 has 15 amino acids. The CDR3 is CASSKVTGGNQPQHF. The CDR3 nucleotides are TGTGCCAGCAGCAAAGTTACAGGGGGCAATCAGCCCCAGCATTTT.

This chain joins TRBV27 and TRBJ2-2, with 7 bases identical to TRBD1. Germline lookup yields CDR1 MNHEY and CDR2 SMNVEV (reference sequence). This CDR3 is 15 amino acids long. V dropped 5 bases and J dropped 0; count of bases not matched to a gene: 3. Written as DNA, the CDR3 is TGTGCCAGCAGTGAACAGGGGTCGAACACCGGGGAGCTGTTTTTT. Its translation: CASSEQGSNTGELFF.

As to this clone: Other nucleotide sequences from this sample produce the same CDR3. This chain uses TRBV5-1 with TRBJ2-5; TRBD2 matches at 7 bases. Trimming at V came to 0 bases and at J to 5 bases, leaving 4 bases not matched to a gene. Germline CDR1 reads SGHRS; CDR2 reads YFSETQ. CDR3 length equals 14 residues. This chain's CDR3 is CASSLDPAGETQYF. DNA of the CDR3: TGCGCCAGCAGCTTGGACCCAGCGGGGGAGACCCAGTACTTC.

This chain uses TRBV5-1 with TRBJ1-5; TRBD1 matches 7 bases. The ends lost 0 bases at V and 3 bases at J; junction bases unmatched: 12. CDR1 SGHRS and CDR2 YFSETQ come from the germline V gene. This CDR3 has 18 amino acids. This CDR3 reads CASSLGAGGLLFNQPQHF. For the CDR3, the DNA is TGCGCCAGCAGCTTGGGAGCAGGGGGTCTATTATTCAATCAGCCCCAGCATTTT.

This sequence joins TRBV14 and TRBJ2-5; no reliable D call. The CDR3 extends over 15 amino acids. The ends were cut back, 0 bases at V and 5 bases at J, with 13 bases in the middle. Germline lookup yields CDR1 SGHDN and CDR2 FVKESK. CDR3 in amino acids: CASSQESPRRETQYF. CDR3 sequence (DNA): TGTGCCAGCAGCCAAGAGTCTCCGCGGCGGGAGACCCAGTACTTC.

This clone was picked up one time. In nucleotides, the CDR3 is TGTGCCAGCAGCTTACCGCGGGATCCGGTCGAATATAGCAATCAGCCCCAGCATTTT. The encoded protein is CASSLPRDPVEYSNQPQHF. The chain joins TRBV5-4 to TRBJ1-5; D is undetermined. The CDR3 has 19 residues. CDR1 is SGHNT, CDR2 YYREEE, per germline (reference sequence). Trimming stripped 2 bases from V and 0 bases from J, with 21 bases between.

J is TRBJ2-7 and V is TRBV27; 15 bases agree with TRBD2. CDR1 and CDR2 (germline): MNHEY, SMNVEV (reference sequence). The CDR3 is 15 amino acids. Trimming cost V 5 bases and J 4 bases; bases outside gene matches: 3. The CDR3 DNA sequence: TGTGCCAGCAGTCCCGGGACTAGCGGGAGGTACGAGCAGTACTTC. It is translated as CASSPGTSGRYEQYF.